This TCR beta chain was identified in a study of blood T cell repertoires in COVID-19. Repertoires were generated with immunoSEQ multiplex PCR, while TCRdb's copy carries only in-frame clones and drops some. The sample has around 250,000 clones, 84% seen once. This CDR3 spans 16 amino acids. Germline CDR1 SGHAT, CDR2 FQNNGV. V shed 4 bases and J shed 1 base, with 17 bases lying between them. Sequencing used peripheral blood. This chain links TRBV11-2 with TRBJ2-7; D gene uncertain. The sequence was collected from a woman aged 40 to 50 who had recovered from COVID-19. CDR3 sequence (DNA): TGTGCCAGCAGCTCCACTTTAGTCGGGTTTTCCTACGAGCAGTACTTC. Amino acids: CASSSTLVGFSYEQYF.